These T cell receptor beta chains were read from a single sample in a study of blood T cell repertoires in COVID-19. Libraries were prepared by immunoSEQ multiplex PCR; TCRdb keeps only in-frame clonotypes and omits some of them. The table records approximately 180,000 clones, more than 75% of them present only once. The specimen sequenced was peripheral blood. These receptors all come from a man in his forties with active or convalescent COVID-19. Both conserved end residues are part of each CDR3. D genes are given only for firm matches.

v_gene	len	d_gene	j_gene	CDR3nt	CDR3aa
TRBV6-5	15	TRBD1	TRBJ1-4	TGTGCCAGCAGTACAGCCGGGACAGGCAATGAAAAACTGTTTTTT	CASSTAGTGNEKLFF
TRBV18	18	TRBD1	TRBJ2-6	TGTGCCAGCTCACCCCTACAGGGGAAAGGGTCTGGGGCCAACGTCCTGACTTTC	CASSPLQGKGSGANVLTF
TRBV13	15	TRBD1	TRBJ2-1	TGTGCCAGCAGAGGCGACAGGGGGTCCTACAATGAGCAGTTCTTC	CASRGDRGSYNEQFF
TRBV7-2	16	TRBD1	TRBJ2-3	TGTGCCAGCAGCTTATCATTACAGGGGGCGCAATATACGCAGTATTTT	CASSLSLQGAQYTQYF
TRBV2	15	-	TRBJ2-1	TGTGCCAGCAGACGACAGGTGAGCTCCTACAATGAGCAGTTCTTC	CASRRQVSSYNEQFF
TRBV19	15	TRBD1	TRBJ1-4	TGTGCCAGTAGTAAGACAGGGGGCTATTTTGAAAAACTGTTTTTT	CASSKTGGYFEKLFF
TRBV5-1	15	-	TRBJ2-1	TGCGCCAGCAGCTTTGCGGGACAGAACTACAATGAGCAGTTCTTC	CASSFAGQNYNEQFF
TRBV6-2/TRBV6-3	12	-	TRBJ1-3	TGTGCCAGCAGTTACTCCGGGGACACCATATATTTT	CASSYSGDTIYF
TRBV6-6	12	-	TRBJ2-1	TGTGCCAGCAGTTATCGAGACAATGAGCAGTTCTTC	CASSYRDNEQFF
TRBV19	14	-	TRBJ2-7	TGTGCCAGTAGTATCGGACATACATCCTACGAGCAGTACTTC	CASSIGHTSYEQYF
TRBV12-3/TRBV12-4	13	-	TRBJ2-4	TGTGCCAGCAGTTTCGCAGGGAAAAACATTCAGTACTTC	CASSFAGKNIQYF
TRBV11-3	13	-	TRBJ2-5	TGTGCCAGCAGTGCAGGGCGTGTCGAGACCCAGTACTTC	CASSAGRVETQYF
TRBV5-1	16	TRBD1	TRBJ1-3	TGCGCCAGCAGCTTGGGACAGGGGCGCCCTGGAAACACCATATATTTT	CASSLGQGRPGNTIYF
TRBV5-8	13	-	TRBJ2-7	TGTGCCAGCAGCTTGGCCGACGGGATCGAGCAGTACTTC	CASSLADGIEQYF
TRBV2	15	TRBD1	TRBJ2-7	TGTGCCAGCAGTGAAGCCCCGACAGGGGAGTACGAGCAGTACTTC	CASSEAPTGEYEQYF
TRBV10-3	17	-	TRBJ1-3	TGTGCCATCGGGGCCCAGGGTTTCGGAAGCTCTGGAAACACCATATATTTT	CAIGAQGFGSSGNTIYF
TRBV6-4	16	-	TRBJ2-7	TGTGCCAGCAGTGTCCCGGGACACACGATTTCCTACGAGCAGTACTTC	CASSVPGHTISYEQYF
TRBV25-1	13	TRBD1	TRBJ1-1	TGTGCCACCATGGACAGGGGGAACACTGAAGCTTTCTTT	CATMDRGNTEAFF